Each of the 2 T cell receptor beta chains below was sequenced from the same sample in a study of T cells in women clearing cervical HPV infection. This table comes from immunoSEQ multiplex PCR, and its TCRdb copy is limited to in-frame clones, with some not included. This sample carries 20,000 to 25,000 clones, with roughly 10% going to the ten biggest clones. Sequenced: blood buffy coat. The receptors were gathered from a woman aged 18-70 years with a cervical HPV16 infection that either progressed to CIN3+ or cleared (not recorded which).

Comment on this clone: The read comes to an end 3 residues before the CDR3 does, leaving the germline J gene to fill in the end. The chain employs TRBV7-8 and TRBJ1-1; D is possibly TRBD1 (5 bases). Germline V gene sequence: CDR1 SGHVS, CDR2 FQNEAQ. The CDR3 has 13 residues. V lost 6 bases, J lost 5 bases, and 13 bases lay in between. The sequenced part of the CDR3 DNA is TGTGCCAGCAGTCAGGACATGGGTACTGAA. This sequence encodes CASSQDMGTE. The full CDR3 protein is CASSQDMGTEAFF.

The CDR3 region is CSASGHILGRADTGELFF. The sequenced CDR3 bases are TGCAGTGCTAGTGGACATATACTCGGGAGGGCCGACACCGGGGAG. This chain connects TRBV20-1 to TRBJ2-2, with TRBD2 matching 8 bases. The missing CDR3 end, 3 residues past where the read stops, is filled in from the germline J gene. The CDR3 contains 18 residues. Germline V lookup: CDR1 DFQATT, CDR2 SNEGSKA (reference sequence). Trimming at V came to 3 bases and at J to 3 bases, leaving 15 bases not matched to a gene.